One T cell receptor (beta chain) is described in this entry. A clone one base away is much larger, so this may be a read error. These data are taken from a study of T cells in Graves' hyperthyroidism and ophthalmopathy. Amplification of TCR beta CDR3 regions was performed using RNA transcripts as template. HTBI primers were the set used in a first-round RT-PCR of the TCR CDR3. TCRdb re-analysed the multiplex PCR reads in MiXCR, keeping a single row per CDR3 protein. The table includes 250,000 to 300,000 distinct CDR3 sequences, roughly 15% detected once. Trimming took 8 bases from V and 5 from J; bases not matched to a gene: 7. Germline CDR1 and CDR2: SGHTA and FQGTGA. The CDR3 length is 14 residues.

The chain uses TRBV7-3 and TRBJ2-1; 9 bases line up with TRBD1. The sequencing input was blood. The sequence was obtained from a woman aged 50 to 60 with Graves' hyperthyroidism that later progressed to Graves' ophthalmopathy. CDR3 in amino acids: CASGRTGEHNEQFF. The CDR3 coding sequence is TGTGCCAGCGGCAGGACAGGGGAGCACAATGAGCAGTTCTTC. Full variable domain (outside the CDR3, taken from reference TRBV7-3 and TRBJ2-1): GAGVSQTPSNKVTEKGKYVELRCDPISGHTALYWYRQSLGQGPEFLIYFQGTGAADDSGLPNDRFFAVRPEGSVSTLKIQRTERGDSAVYLCASGRTGEHNEQFFGPGTRLTVL.